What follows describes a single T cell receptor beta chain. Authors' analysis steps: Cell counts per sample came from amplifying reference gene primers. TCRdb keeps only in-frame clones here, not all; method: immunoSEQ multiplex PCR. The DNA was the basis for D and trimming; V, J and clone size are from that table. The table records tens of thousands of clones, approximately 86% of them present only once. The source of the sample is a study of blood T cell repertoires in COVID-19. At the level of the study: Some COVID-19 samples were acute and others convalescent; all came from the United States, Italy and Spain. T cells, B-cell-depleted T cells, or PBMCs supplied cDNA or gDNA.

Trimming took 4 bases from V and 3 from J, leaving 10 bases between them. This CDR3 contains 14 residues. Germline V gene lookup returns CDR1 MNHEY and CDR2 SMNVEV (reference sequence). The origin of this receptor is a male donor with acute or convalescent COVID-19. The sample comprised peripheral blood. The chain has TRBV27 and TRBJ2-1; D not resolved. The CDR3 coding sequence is TGTGCCAGCAGTTCTCTGGAGAGCTACAATGAGCAGTTCTTC. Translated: CASSSLESYNEQFF.